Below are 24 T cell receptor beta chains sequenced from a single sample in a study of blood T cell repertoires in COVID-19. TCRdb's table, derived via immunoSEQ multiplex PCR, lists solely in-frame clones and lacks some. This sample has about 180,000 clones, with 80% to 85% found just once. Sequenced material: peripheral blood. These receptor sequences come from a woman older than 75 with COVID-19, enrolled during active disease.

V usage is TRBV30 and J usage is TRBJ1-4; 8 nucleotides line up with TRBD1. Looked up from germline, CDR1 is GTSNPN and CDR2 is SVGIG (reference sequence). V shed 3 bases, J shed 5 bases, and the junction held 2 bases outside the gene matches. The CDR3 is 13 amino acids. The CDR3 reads CAWSRDRNEKLFF. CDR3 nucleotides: TGTGCCTGGAGCCGGGACAGGAATGAAAAACTGTTTTTT.

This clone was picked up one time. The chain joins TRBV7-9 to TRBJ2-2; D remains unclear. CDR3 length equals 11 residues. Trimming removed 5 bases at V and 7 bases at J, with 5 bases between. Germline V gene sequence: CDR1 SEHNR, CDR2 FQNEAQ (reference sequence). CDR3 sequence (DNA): TGTGCCAGCAGCCTAAGCGGGGAGCTGTTTTTT. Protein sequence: CASSLSGELFF. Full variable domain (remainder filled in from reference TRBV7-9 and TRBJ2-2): DTGVSQNPRHKITKRGQNVTFRCDPISEHNRLYWYRQTLGQGPEFLTYFQNEAQLEKSRLLSDRFSAERPKGSFSTLEIQRTEQGDSAMYLCASSLSGELFFGEGSRLTVL.

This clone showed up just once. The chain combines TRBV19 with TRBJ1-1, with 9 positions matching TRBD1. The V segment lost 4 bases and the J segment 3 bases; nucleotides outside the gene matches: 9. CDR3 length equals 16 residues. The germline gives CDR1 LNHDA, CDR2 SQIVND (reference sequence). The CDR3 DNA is TGTGCCAGTAGTAAACGCACAGGGGGCATAGACACTGAAGCTTTCTTT. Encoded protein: CASSKRTGGIDTEAFF. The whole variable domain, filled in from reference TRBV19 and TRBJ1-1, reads DGGITQSPKYLFRKEGQNVTLSCEQNLNHDAMYWYRQDPGQGLRLIYYSQIVNDFQKGDIAEGYSVSREKKESFPLTVTSAQKNPTAFYLCASSKRTGGIDTEAFFGQGTRLTVV.

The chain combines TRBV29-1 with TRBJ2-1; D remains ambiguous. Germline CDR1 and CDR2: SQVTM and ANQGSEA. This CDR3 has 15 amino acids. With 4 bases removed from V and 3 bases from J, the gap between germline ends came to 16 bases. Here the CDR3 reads CSVAGEASSYNEQFF. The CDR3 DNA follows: TGCAGCGTTGCAGGCGAAGCAAGTAGCTACAATGAGCAGTTCTTC.

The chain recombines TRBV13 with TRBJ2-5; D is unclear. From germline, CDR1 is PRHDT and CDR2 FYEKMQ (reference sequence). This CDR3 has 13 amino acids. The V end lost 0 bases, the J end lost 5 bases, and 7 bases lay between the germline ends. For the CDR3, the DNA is TGTGCCAGCAGCTTAGGCCGAGGCGAGACCCAGTACTTC. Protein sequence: CASSLGRGETQYF.

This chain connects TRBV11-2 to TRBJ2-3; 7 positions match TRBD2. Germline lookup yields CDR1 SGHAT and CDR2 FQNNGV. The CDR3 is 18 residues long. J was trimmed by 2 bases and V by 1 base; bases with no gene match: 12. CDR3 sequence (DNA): TGTGCCAGCAGCTTAGCAATTGGGTGGCTAGCGGACACAGATACGCAGTATTTT. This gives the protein CASSLAIGWLADTDTQYF.

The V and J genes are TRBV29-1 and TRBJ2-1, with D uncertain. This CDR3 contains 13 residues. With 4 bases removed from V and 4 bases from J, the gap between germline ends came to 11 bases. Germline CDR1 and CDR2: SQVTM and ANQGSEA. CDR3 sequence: CSVGAPRYNEQFF. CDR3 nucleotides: TGCAGCGTTGGGGCACCAAGGTACAATGAGCAGTTCTTC.

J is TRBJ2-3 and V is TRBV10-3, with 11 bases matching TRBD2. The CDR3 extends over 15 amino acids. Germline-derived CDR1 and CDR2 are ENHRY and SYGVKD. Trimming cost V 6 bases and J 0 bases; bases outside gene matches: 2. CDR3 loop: CAIRRTSGSTDTQYF. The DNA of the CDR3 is TGTGCCATCAGGCGGACTAGCGGGAGCACAGATACGCAGTATTTT.

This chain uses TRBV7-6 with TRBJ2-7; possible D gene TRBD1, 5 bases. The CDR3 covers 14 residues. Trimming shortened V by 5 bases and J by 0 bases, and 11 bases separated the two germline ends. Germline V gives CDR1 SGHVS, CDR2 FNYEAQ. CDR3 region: CASSPPQGSYEQYF. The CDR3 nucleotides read TGTGCCAGCAGCCCCCCCCAGGGCTCCTACGAGCAGTACTTC.

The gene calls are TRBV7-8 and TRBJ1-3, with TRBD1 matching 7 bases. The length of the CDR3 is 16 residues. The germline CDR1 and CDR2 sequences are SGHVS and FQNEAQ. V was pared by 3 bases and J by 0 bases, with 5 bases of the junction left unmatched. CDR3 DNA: TGTGCCAGCAGCTTGTCGGGACAGAGCTCTGGAAACACCATATATTTT. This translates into CASSLSGQSSGNTIYF.

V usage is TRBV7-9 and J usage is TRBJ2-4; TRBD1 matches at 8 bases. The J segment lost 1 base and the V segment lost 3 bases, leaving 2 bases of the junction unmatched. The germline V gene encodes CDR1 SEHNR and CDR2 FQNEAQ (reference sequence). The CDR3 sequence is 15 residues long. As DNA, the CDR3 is TGTGCCAGCAGCTTCCAGGGGGCCGCCAAAAACATTCAGTACTTC. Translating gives CASSFQGAAKNIQYF.

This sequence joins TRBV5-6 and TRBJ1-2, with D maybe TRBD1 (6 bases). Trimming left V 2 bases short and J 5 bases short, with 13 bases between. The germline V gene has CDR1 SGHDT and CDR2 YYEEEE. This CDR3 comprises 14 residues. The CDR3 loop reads CASSFSGVEYGYTF. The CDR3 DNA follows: TGTGCCAGCAGCTTCTCAGGGGTGGAGTATGGCTACACCTTC.

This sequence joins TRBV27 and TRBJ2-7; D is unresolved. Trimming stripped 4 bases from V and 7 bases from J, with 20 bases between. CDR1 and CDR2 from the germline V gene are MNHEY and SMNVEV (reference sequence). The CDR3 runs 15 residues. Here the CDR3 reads CASSSLPTAAREQYF. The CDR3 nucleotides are TGTGCCAGCAGTTCTTTGCCTACAGCCGCTCGGGAGCAGTACTTC.

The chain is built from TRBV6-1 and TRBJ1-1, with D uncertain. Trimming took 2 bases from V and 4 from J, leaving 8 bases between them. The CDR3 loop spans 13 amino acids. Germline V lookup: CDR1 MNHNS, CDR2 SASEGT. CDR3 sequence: CASSETSFTEAFF. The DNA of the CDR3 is TGTGCCAGCAGTGAAACGAGCTTCACTGAAGCTTTCTTT.

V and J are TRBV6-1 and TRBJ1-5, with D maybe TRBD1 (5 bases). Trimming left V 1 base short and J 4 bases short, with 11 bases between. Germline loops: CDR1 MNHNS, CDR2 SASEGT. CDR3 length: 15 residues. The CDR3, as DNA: TGTGCCAGCAGTGAAGTCAGGGCTAGGAATCAGCCCCAGCATTTT. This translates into CASSEVRARNQPQHF.

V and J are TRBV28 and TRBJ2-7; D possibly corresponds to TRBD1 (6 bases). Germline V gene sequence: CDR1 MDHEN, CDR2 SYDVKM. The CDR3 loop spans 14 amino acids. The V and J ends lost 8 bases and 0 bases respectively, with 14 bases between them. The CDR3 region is CASCRDNYSYEQYF. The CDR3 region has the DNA TGTGCCAGCTGCCGGGACAACTACTCCTACGAGCAGTACTTC. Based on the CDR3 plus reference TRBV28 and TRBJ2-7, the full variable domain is DVKVTQSSRYLVKRTGEKVFLECVQDMDHENMFWYRQDPGLGLRLIYFSYDVKMKEKGDIPEGYSVSREKKERFSLILESASTNQTSMYLCASCRDNYSYEQYFGPGTRLTVT.

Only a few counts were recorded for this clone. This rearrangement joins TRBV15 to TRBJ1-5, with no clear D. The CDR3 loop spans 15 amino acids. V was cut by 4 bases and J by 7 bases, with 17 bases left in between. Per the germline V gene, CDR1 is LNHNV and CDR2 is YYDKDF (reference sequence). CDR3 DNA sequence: TGTGCCACCAGCACAACAGAGGGAGTAAGACAGCCCCAGCATTTT. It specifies CATSTTEGVRQPQHF.

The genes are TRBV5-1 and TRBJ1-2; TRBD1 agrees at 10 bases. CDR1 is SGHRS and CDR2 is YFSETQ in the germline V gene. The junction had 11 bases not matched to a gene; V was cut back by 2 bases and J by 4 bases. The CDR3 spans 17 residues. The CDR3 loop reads CASSFQTDRGRLYGYTF. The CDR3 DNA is TGCGCCAGCAGCTTCCAAACCGACAGGGGGCGCCTCTATGGCTACACCTTC. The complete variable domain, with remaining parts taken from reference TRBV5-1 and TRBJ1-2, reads KAGVTQTPRYLIKTRGQQVTLSCSPISGHRSVSWYQQTPGQGLQFLFEYFSETQRNKGNFPGRFSGRQFSNSRSEMNVSTLELGDSALYLCASSFQTDRGRLYGYTFGSGTRLTVV.

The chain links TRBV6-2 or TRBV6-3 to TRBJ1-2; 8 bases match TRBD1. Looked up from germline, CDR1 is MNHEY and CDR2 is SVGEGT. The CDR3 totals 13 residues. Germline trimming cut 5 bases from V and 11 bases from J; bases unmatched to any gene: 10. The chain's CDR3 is CASSPGQAARYTF. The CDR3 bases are TGTGCCAGCAGTCCGGGACAGGCGGCGCGGTACACCTTC.

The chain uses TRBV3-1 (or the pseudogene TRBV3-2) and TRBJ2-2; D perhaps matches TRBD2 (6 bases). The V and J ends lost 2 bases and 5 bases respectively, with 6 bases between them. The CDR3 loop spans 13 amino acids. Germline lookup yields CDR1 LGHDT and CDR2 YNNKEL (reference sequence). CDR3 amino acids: CASSQRGTGELFF. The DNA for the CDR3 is TGTGCCAGCAGCCAACGGGGGACCGGGGAGCTGTTTTTT.

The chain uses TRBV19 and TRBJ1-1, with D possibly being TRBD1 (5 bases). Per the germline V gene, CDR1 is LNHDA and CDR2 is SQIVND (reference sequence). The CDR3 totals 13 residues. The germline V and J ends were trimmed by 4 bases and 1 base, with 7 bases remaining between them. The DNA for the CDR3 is TGTGCCAGTAGTAGCACAGGGAACACTGAAGCTTTCTTT. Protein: CASSSTGNTEAFF.

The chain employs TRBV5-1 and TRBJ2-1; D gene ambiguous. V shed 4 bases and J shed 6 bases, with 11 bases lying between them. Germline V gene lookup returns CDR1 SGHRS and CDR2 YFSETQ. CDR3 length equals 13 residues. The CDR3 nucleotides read TGCGCCAGCAGCCCGGGTCAATTCAATGAGCAGTTCTTC. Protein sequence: CASSPGQFNEQFF.

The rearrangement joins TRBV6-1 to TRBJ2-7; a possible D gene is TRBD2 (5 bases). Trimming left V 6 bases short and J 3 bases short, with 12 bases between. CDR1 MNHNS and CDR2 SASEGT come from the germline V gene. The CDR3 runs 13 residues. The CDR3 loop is CASSPDGNYEQYF. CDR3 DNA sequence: TGTGCCAGCAGCCCCGACGGGAACTACGAGCAGTACTTC.

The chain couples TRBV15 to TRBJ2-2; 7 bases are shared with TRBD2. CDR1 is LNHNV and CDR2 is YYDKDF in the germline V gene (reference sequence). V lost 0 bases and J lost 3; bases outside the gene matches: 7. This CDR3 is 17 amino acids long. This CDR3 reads CATSREFSGDYTGELFF. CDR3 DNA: TGTGCCACCAGCAGAGAGTTCAGCGGGGATTACACCGGGGAGCTGTTTTTT.